This record covers a single TCR beta chain. This CDR3 has 15 residues. CDR1 is SGDLS and CDR2 is YYNGEE in the germline V gene. V dropped 4 bases and J dropped 7; count of bases not matched to a gene: 7. This record comes from a study of shared clonotypes between healthy human individuals. Turning to the study itself: Samples came from a couple of female and a few male donors aged 18 to 49.

Clones were sequenced by immunoSEQ multiplex PCR, and TCRdb holds only the in-frame ones, with some missing. This table holds roughly 2.5 million clones, just over 90% found once. The chain recombines TRBV9 with TRBJ2-3; 12 bases are shared with TRBD1. The sequence was collected from a young man in good health. The source material was naive CD4+ T cells sorted from blood. As for subset: CD45RA+ positively selected. In DNA, the CDR3 is TGTGCCAGCAGCCCCTTGGGACAGGGGGCGAATACGCAGTATTTT. It encodes CASSPLGQGANTQYF.